A single T cell receptor beta chain is shown here with its context. Its antigen is as yet unknown. The data stem from a study of CD8+ T cells in alopecia areata. Study-wide background: Treatment ran 6 to 18 months, with 6 months of follow-up afterward. Findings and limits, study-wide: Normal skin's resident alphabeta T cells are also sequenced in scalp samples. Among the top 100, expanded CD8+ clones were significantly decreased by tofacitinib, as was scalp clonality.

Treatment described: oral pan-JAK inhibitor, 5-10 mg twice daily. Peripheral blood, together with lesional scalp punch biopsies, was collected from alopecia areata patients. Extracted RNA was reverse transcribed into cDNA, the sequencing template. The assay was immunoSEQ multiplex PCR, and TCRdb's table has in-frame clones only and misses some. The sample lists roughly 190,000 clones, about three fifths occurring once. This material consisted of CD4+ T cells sorted from blood, taken at week 24, from a patient treated with tofacitinib. The receptor comes from a human donor with alopecia areata.

In DNA, the CDR3 is TGTGCCAGCAGCTTACGCCCGGATCTCCGGGGGAGTCCCTACGAGCAGTACTTC. Its protein product is CASSLRPDLRGSPYEQYF. The chain links TRBV7-8 to TRBJ2-7; weak D call: TRBD2 (6 bases). This CDR3 comprises 18 residues. Trimming shortened V by 2 bases and J by 2 bases, and 22 bases separated the two germline ends. Per germline, CDR1 SGHVS and CDR2 FQNEAQ.